Described below is a single T cell receptor beta chain sequence and its context. Its binding antigen is unknown. No much larger clone exists at a distance of one base, and base qualities are not known. Genomic DNA was extracted from sorted cells for sequencing of the TCRbeta CDR3 region. The immunoSEQ Assay was used to sequence the TCRbeta CDR3 regions. TCRdb's version of the immuneACCESS table is confined to in-frame rearrangements and falls short of the full clone set. An unresolved V gene accounts for under half of the shortfall where checked; the remainder is of unknown origin. The table for this sample lists around 84,000 clones; about 92% of them were counted only once. Approximately 0.5% of the sample lies in the top ten. The trial excluded patients who had a history of autoimmune disease or were on systemic immunosuppression. Peripheral blood for TCR sequencing was drawn from every dose cohort at baseline, at cycle 4 day 1 and at cycle 7 day 1. Samples were obtained from an open-label, multicenter, first-in-human phase I dose-escalation trial of ivuxolimab. Adults with locally advanced or metastatic melanoma, renal cell carcinoma, hepatocellular carcinoma or head and neck squamous cell carcinoma were enrolled in the trial. Before TCR sequencing, CD4+ and CD8+ T cells were separately sorted from peripheral blood.

The V and J ends are trimmed by 1 base and 0 bases, leaving 10 bases between them. The CDR3 measures 15 amino acids from cysteine to phenylalanine. Only the CDR3 portion is preserved as DNA: 45 bases, with reading frame beginning at the first base. According to the germline V gene, CDR1 reads SGHNT and CDR2 reads YENEEA. The sample is drawn from a study of OX40 agonist ivuxolimab in advanced cancers. At the level of the whole study: The costimulatory receptor OX40 (CD134) was targeted by ivuxolimab, a fully human IgG2 agonistic monoclonal antibody. Among the roughly 50 dose-escalation patients, some 20 had hepatocellular carcinoma, 15 or so melanoma, 9 renal cell carcinoma and 9 head and neck cancer. Intravenous ivuxolimab was administered to patients every 2 weeks at six dose levels: 0.01, 0.1, 0.3, 1.5, 3 and 10 mg/kg. Patients were allowed to have had prior anti-PD-1, anti-PD-L1 or anti-CTLA-4 therapy, and approximately 40% of the dose-escalation patients had previously received checkpoint inhibitors. The paper covers the monotherapy dose-escalation part of the phase I ivuxolimab trial, which included N ≈ 54 patients. Peripheral TCRbeta sequencing aimed to test whether ivuxolimab altered TCR sequence diversity and caused clonal T-cell expansion. Partial responses occurred in three dose-escalation patients: two with cutaneous melanoma and one with hepatocellular carcinoma. A male proportion of almost 85% and a mean age of approximately 55 years, ranging from about 20 to 79, were recorded for the dose-escalation cohort.

Findings and caveats that apply to the study as a whole: Low levels of normalized T-cell clonal expansion were also seen in some nonresponding patients. The antigen specificity of the clonally expanded peripheral T cells was not determined. After ivuxolimab, expanded clones were on average more numerous among CD8+ T cells than among CD4+ T cells. At doses of 0.1 to 3.0 mg/kg, clonal expansion of both CD4+ and CD8+ T cells in blood was seen between baseline and week 6. In the 0.1-3.0 mg/kg groups, partial responders had among the lowest normalized peripheral clonal expansion, particularly in CD8+ T cells.

This TCR was recovered from an adult with an advanced solid tumor such as melanoma, head and neck, liver or kidney cancer. The source material was CD4+ or CD8+ T cells sorted from blood, sampled in a trial of the OX40 agonist ivuxolimab. The V and J genes are TRBV11-3 and TRBJ2-7, with TRBD1 as a weak D call on 6 bases. The CDR3 region reads CASSLAGHFSYEQYF. The sequence in DNA is TGTGCCAGCAGCTTAGCGGGACACTTCTCCTACGAGCAGTACTTC.